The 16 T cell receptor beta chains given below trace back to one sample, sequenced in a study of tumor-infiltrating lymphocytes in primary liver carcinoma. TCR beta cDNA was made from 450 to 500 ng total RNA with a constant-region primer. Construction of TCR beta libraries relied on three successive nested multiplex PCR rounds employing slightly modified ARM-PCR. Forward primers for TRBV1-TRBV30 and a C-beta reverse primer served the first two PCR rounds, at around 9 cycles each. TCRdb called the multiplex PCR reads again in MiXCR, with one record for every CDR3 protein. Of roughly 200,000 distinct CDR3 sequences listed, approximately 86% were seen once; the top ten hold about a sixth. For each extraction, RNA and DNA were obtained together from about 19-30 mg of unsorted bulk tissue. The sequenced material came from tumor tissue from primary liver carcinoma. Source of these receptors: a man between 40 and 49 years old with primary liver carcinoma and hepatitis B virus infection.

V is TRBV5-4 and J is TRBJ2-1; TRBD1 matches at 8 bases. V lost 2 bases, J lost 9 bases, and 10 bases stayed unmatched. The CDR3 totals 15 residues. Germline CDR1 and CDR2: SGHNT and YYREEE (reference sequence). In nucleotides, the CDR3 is TGTGCCAGCAGCTTTCCACAGGGGGGAAGCATTGAGCAGTTCTTC. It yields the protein CASSFPQGGSIEQFF.

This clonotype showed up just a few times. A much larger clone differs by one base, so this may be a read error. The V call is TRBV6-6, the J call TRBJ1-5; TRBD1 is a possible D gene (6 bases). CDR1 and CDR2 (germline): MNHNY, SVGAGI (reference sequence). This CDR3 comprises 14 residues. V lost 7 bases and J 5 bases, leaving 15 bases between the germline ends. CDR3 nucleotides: TGTGCCAGCACCATAGGGGGGGGGGATCAGCCCCAGCATTTT. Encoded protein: CASTIGGGDQPQHF.

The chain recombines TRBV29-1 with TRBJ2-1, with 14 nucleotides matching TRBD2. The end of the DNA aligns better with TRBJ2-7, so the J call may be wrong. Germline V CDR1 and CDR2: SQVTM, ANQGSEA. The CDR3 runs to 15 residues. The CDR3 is CSVRLAGGLYNEQYF. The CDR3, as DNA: TGCAGCGTTAGACTAGCGGGAGGGCTCTACAATGAGCAGTACTTC.

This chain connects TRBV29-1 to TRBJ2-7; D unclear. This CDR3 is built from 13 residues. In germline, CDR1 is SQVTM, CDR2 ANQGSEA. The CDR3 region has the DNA TGCAATGTTGCCCCGACATGGCTCCACGAGCAGTACTTC. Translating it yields CNVAPTWLHEQYF.

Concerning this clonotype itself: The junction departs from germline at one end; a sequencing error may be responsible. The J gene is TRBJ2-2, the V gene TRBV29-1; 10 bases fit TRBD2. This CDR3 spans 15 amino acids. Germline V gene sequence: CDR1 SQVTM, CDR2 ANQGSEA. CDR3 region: CIIGTSAANTRELFF. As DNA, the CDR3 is TGCATCATTGGGACTAGCGCGGCGAACACCAGGGAGCTGTTTTTT.

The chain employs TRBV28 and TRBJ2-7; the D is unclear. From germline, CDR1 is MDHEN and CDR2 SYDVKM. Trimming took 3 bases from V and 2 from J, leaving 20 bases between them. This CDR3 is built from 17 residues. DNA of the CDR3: TGTGCCAGCAGTTTTGCCCTCAGAGGTGTGGCCGCCTACGAGCAGTACTTC. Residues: CASSFALRGVAAYEQYF.

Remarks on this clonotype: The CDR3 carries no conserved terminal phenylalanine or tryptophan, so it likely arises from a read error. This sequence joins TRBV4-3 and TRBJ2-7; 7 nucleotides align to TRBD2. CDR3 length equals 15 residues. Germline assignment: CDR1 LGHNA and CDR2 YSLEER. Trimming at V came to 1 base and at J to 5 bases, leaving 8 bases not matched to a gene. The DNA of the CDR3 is TGCGCCAGCAGCCAAGCTCCGGGAGGAGAGGACGAGCAGTACCTC. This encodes CASSQAPGGEDEQYL.

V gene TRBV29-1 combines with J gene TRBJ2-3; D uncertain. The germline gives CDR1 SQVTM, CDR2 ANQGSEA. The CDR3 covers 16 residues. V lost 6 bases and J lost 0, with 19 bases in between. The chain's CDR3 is CSVARVDGRSTDTQYF. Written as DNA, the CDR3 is TGCAGCGTCGCTCGAGTAGATGGACGTAGCACAGATACGCAGTATTTT.

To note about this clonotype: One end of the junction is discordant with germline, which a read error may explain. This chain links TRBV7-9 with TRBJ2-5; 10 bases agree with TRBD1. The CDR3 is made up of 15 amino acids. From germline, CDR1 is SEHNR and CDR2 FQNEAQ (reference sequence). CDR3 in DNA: TGTACCAGCAGCTTCTGGACAGGGGGAGAAGAGTCCCAGTACTTC. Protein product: CTSSFWTGGEESQYF.

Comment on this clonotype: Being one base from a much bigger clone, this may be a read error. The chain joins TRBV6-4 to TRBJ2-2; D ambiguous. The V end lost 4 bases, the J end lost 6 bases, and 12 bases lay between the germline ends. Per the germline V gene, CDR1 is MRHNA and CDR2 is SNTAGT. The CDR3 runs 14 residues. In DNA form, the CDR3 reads TGTGCCAGCAGTGCCGAGTCCCTCGCCGGGGAGCTGTTTTTT. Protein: CASSAESLAGELFF.

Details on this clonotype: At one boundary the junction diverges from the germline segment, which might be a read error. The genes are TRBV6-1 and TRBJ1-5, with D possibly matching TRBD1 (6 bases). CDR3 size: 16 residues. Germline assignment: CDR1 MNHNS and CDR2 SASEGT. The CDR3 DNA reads TGTGCCAGCTGTCCGCAGGGGCTGACCCTAAATCAGCCCGAGCATTTT. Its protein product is CASCPQGLTLNQPEHF.

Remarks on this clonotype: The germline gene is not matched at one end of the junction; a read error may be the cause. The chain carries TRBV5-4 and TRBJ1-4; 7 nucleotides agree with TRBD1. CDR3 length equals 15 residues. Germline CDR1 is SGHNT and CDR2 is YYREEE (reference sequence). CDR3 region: CASSFTGTATEQLFF. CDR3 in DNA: TGTGCCAGCAGCTTTACCGGGACAGCAACTGAACAACTGTTTTTT.

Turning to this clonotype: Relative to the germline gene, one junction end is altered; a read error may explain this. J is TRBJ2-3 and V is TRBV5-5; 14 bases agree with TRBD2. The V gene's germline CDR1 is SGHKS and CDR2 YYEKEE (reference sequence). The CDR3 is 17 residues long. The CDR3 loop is CASSPTGTSGSGDTEYF. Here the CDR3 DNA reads TGTGCCAGCAGCCCAACCGGGACTAGCGGGAGTGGAGATACGGAGTATTTT.

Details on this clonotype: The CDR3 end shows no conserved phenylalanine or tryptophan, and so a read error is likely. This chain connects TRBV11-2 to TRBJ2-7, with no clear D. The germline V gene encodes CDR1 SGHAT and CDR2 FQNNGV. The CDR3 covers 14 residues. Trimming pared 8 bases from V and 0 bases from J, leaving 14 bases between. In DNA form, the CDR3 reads TGTGCCAGCGGCTCTAAAAGGTACTCCTACGAGCAGTACTCC. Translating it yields CASGSKRYSYEQYS.

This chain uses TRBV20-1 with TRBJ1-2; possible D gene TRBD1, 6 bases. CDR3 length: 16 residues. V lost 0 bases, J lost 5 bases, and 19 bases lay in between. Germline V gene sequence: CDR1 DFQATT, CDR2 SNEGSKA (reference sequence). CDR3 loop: CSAREGAGHQIYGYTF. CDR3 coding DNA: TGCAGTGCTAGAGAGGGGGCAGGGCACCAAATATATGGCTACACCTTC.

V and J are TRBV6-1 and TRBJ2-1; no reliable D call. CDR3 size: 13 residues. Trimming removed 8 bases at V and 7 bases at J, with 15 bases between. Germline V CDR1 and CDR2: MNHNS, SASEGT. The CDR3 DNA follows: TGTGCCAGCCGCGCGGCATGGGGTAATGAGCAGTTCTTC. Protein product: CASRAAWGNEQFF.